A selection of T cell receptor beta chains follows, all from one sample in a study of technical replicates of blood from several donors. Assay used: immunoSEQ multiplex PCR; TCRdb lists only in-frame clones, some missing. The table has 75,000 to 100,000 clones, approximately 94% seen once. The sequenced material came from T cells isolated from PBMCs. The receptors here all came from a human donor in good health. The CDR3 runs from the conserved cysteine through the conserved F or W. A D gene is named only where the DNA matches it firmly. Clone sizes are given selectively: once, few, many, or a class where the clone is expanded.

>TRBJ2-5|TRBD2|TRBV18|NA
CASSLRLIAGGSQETQYF
TGTGCCAGCTCATTACGTCTAATAGCGGGGGGATCGCAAGAGACCCAGTACTTC
>TRBJ1-2|TRBD1|TRBV2|NA
CASSPQGVRGYTF
TGTGCCAGCAGTCCCCAGGGGGTGCGGGGCTACACCTTC
>TRBJ1-3|NA|TRBV10-3|NA
CAISESTVFTGNTIYF
TGTGCCATCAGTGAGTCGACAGTTTTTACTGGAAACACCATATATTTT
>TRBJ2-2|NA|TRBV7-6|NA
CASSLDPPGPGELFF
TGTGCCAGCAGCTTAGATCCCCCAGGGCCCGGGGAGCTGTTTTTT
>TRBJ1-1|NA|TRBV2|NA
CASRSGSEAFF
TGTGCCAGCAGGTCGGGGTCTGAAGCTTTCTTT
>TRBJ2-7|NA|TRBV6-1|NA
CASSEWWRGPYEQYF
TGTGCCAGCAGTGAATGGTGGAGGGGTCCCTACGAGCAGTACTTC
>TRBJ1-5|NA|TRBV7-3|NA
CASSLMTVYSNQPQHF
TGTGCCAGCAGCTTAATGACAGTCTATAGCAATCAGCCCCAGCATTTT
>TRBJ2-5|NA|TRBV30|NA
CAWSVPPGRETQYF
TGTGCCTGGAGTGTACCGCCAGGGAGGGAGACCCAGTACTTC
>TRBJ1-3|NA|TRBV29-1|NA
CSSVAGNTIYF
TGCAGCTCCGTAGCGGGAAACACCATATATTTT
>TRBJ2-1|TRBD2|TRBV19|NA
CASSIGGGLAAYNEQFF
TGTGCCAGTAGTATAGGAGGGGGACTAGCGGCCTACAATGAGCAGTTCTTC
>TRBJ1-2|NA|TRBV2|NA
CASSRTARGDGYTF
TGTGCCAGCAGCCGGACAGCTAGGGGTGATGGCTACACCTTC
>TRBJ1-2|NA|TRBV6-5|NA
CASRSGQGGYGYTF
TGTGCCAGCAGGAGCGGACAAGGGGGCTATGGCTACACCTTC
>TRBJ2-2|NA|TRBV4-1|NA
CASLGSTTGELFF
TGCGCCAGCTTGGGCTCAACCACCGGGGAGCTGTTTTTT
>TRBJ1-2|NA|TRBV13|once
CASSLLLVASGGGYTF
TGTGCCAGCAGCTTGTTGCTTGTGGCGTCGGGAGGAGGCTACACCTTC
>TRBJ1-2|NA|TRBV21-1|NA
CASSKERTHSYGYTF
TGTGCCAGCAGCAAAGAACGGACACACTCCTATGGCTACACCTTC
>TRBJ1-3|NA|TRBV6-1|NA
CASRGVGPSLDTIYF
TGTGCCAGCAGGGGAGTAGGCCCTTCTCTGGACACCATATATTTT
>TRBJ2-7|NA|TRBV2|NA
CASSASLFYEQYF
TGTGCCAGCAGCGCTAGTTTATTCTACGAGCAGTACTTC
>TRBJ2-2|TRBD2|TRBV14|NA
CASSQGGLAGYTGELFF
TGTGCCAGCAGCCAAGGGGGTCTAGCGGGTTACACCGGGGAGCTGTTTTTT
>TRBJ2-1|NA|TRBV27|NA
CASSPGQGTSGRNEQFF
TGTGCCAGCAGTCCAGGACAGGGAACTAGCGGGCGCAATGAGCAGTTCTTC
>TRBJ2-3|NA|TRBV28|NA
CASSGGRDTQYF
TGTGCCAGCAGTGGGGGCAGAGATACGCAGTATTTT
>TRBJ2-5|TRBD1|TRBV11-2|NA
CASSPEGALQETQYF
TGTGCCAGCAGCCCCGAGGGGGCCCTGCAAGAGACCCAGTACTTC
>TRBJ1-3|NA|TRBV28|NA
CASSLWGAHTIYF
TGTGCCAGCAGTTTATGGGGAGCTCACACCATATATTTT
>TRBJ1-1|NA|TRBV14|NA
CASSLMNTEAFF
TGTGCCAGCAGCCTCATGAACACTGAAGCTTTCTTT
>TRBJ2-5|TRBD1|TRBV2|NA
CAALEDRVETQYF
TGTGCCGCCTTGGAGGACAGGGTAGAGACCCAGTACTTC
>TRBJ1-1|TRBD1|TRBV6-5|few
CASSYSTGYTEAFF
TGTGCCAGCAGTTACTCGACAGGGTACACTGAAGCTTTCTTT
>TRBJ2-3|TRBD1|TRBV4-1|NA
CASSHQGTGTDTQYF
TGCGCCAGCAGCCACCAAGGGACAGGCACAGATACGCAGTATTTT
>TRBJ2-5|TRBD1|TRBV5-4|NA
CASSSPGQSETQYF
TGTGCCAGCAGTTCACCGGGACAGTCGGAGACCCAGTACTTC
>TRBJ2-3|TRBD1|TRBV6-5|NA
CASSVRDRGPDTQYF
TGTGCCAGCAGTGTTCGGGACAGGGGGCCAGATACGCAGTATTTT
>TRBJ2-2|NA|TRBV4-1|NA
CASSPTHLAAGTGELFF
TGCGCCAGCAGCCCCACGCATTTGGCGGCAGGGACCGGGGAGCTGTTTTTT
>TRBJ2-5|NA|TRBV27|once
CASSSRAQETQYF
TGTGCCAGCAGTTCGCGGGCCCAAGAGACCCAGTACTTC
>TRBJ1-1|TRBD1|TRBV6-5|NA
CASRVRGLTEAFF
TGTGCCAGCAGAGTCAGGGGGTTAACTGAAGCTTTCTTT
>TRBJ1-2|NA|TRBV29-1|once
CSGGPAMGNYGYTF
TGCAGCGGGGGGCCCGCGATGGGTAACTATGGCTACACCTTC
>TRBJ1-1|NA|TRBV19|NA
CASSRRGKGVTEAFF
TGTGCCAGTAGTAGAAGGGGTAAGGGGGTCACCGAAGCTTTCTTT
>TRBJ2-1|NA|TRBV6-1|NA
CASSLTDFSYNEQFF
TGTGCCAGCAGCCTGACAGACTTCTCCTACAATGAGCAGTTCTTC
>TRBJ2-3|TRBD2|TRBV7-2|NA
CASSLALAGITDTQYF
TGTGCCAGCAGCTTAGCCCTAGCGGGGATTACAGATACGCAGTATTTT
>TRBJ1-1|NA|TRBV19|NA
CASSIPGVGTEAFF
TGTGCCAGTAGTATCCCAGGGGTAGGCACTGAAGCTTTCTTT
>TRBJ1-6|TRBD1|TRBV7-2|NA
CASSLAGDRANSPLHF
TGTGCCAGCAGCTTAGCGGGGGACAGGGCCAATTCACCCCTCCACTTT
>TRBJ2-6|NA|TRBV4-1|NA
CASSQGEERYLAGANVLTF
TGCGCCAGCAGCCAAGGAGAGGAGCGGTACCTCGCGGGGGCCAACGTCCTGACTTTC
>TRBJ2-5|NA|TRBV28|NA
CASSLRGDGETQYF
TGTGCCAGCAGCCTCAGGGGGGATGGGGAGACCCAGTACTTC
>TRBJ2-7|NA|TRBV28|once
CASSFTGSSYEQYF
TGTGCCAGCAGTTTTACAGGGAGCTCCTACGAGCAGTACTTC
>TRBJ2-4|NA|TRBV2|NA
CASAYRLQLAKNIQYF
TGTGCCAGCGCATACAGGCTACAGCTAGCCAAAAACATTCAGTACTTC
>TRBJ2-2|TRBD1|TRBV14|once
CASSQIKGANTGELFF
TGTGCCAGCAGCCAAATCAAGGGGGCTAACACCGGGGAGCTGTTTTTT
>TRBJ1-3|NA|TRBV30|once
CALTPRDTDSSGNTIYF
TGTGCCTTAACACCTCGGGACACAGACTCCTCTGGAAACACCATATATTTT
>TRBJ1-4|NA|TRBV6-1|NA
CASSEEGGGEKLFF
TGTGCCAGCAGTGAAGAAGGCGGGGGTGAAAAACTGTTTTTT
>TRBJ1-5|NA|TRBV28|NA
CASSRGQNQPQHF
TGTGCCAGCAGTCGCGGACAGAATCAGCCCCAGCATTTT
>TRBJ1-4|NA|TRBV7-9|NA
CASSPYQDSSNEKLFF
TGTGCCAGCAGCCCGTATCAGGACAGTTCTAATGAAAAACTGTTTTTT
>TRBJ2-2|NA|TRBV11-1|NA
CASSLRDSYTGELFF
TGTGCCAGCAGCCTGCGGGACTCCTACACCGGGGAGCTGTTTTTT
>TRBJ2-7|NA|TRBV27|NA
CASSIIPGANEQYF
TGTGCCAGCAGTATAATCCCGGGAGCTAACGAGCAGTACTTC
>TRBJ2-1|NA|TRBV4-2|NA
CASSQTRDSPKNEQFF
TGTGCCAGCAGCCAAACCCGGGACTCCCCGAAGAATGAGCAGTTCTTC
>TRBJ1-1|NA|TRBV5-1|NA
CASSLDRVNTEAFF
TGCGCCAGCAGCTTGGACAGGGTCAACACTGAAGCTTTCTTT
>TRBJ2-3|TRBD2|TRBV4-1|once
CASTGLALGDTQYF
TGCGCCAGCACGGGACTAGCACTGGGAGATACGCAGTATTTT
>TRBJ2-1|TRBD1|TRBV5-4|NA
CASSFGTGGGEQFF
TGTGCCAGCAGCTTTGGGACAGGGGGCGGTGAGCAGTTCTTC
>TRBJ2-5|TRBD2|TRBV27|NA
CASSLSGRETQYF
TGTGCCAGCAGTTTAAGCGGGAGAGAGACCCAGTACTTC
>TRBJ2-1|NA|TRBV10-2|NA
CASSESGLYNEQFF
TGCGCCAGCAGTGAGAGTGGACTGTACAATGAGCAGTTCTTC